This entry describes one T cell receptor (beta chain). Germline trimming cut 6 bases from V and 0 bases from J; bases unmatched to any gene: 3. Germline V CDR1 and CDR2: MNHNY, SVGAGI (reference sequence). The CDR3 consists of 14 residues. This entry comes from a study of beta chain features in type 1 diabetes. Looking at the study overall: Healthy donors resembled patients in age, gender and cell yields.

The study reverse transcribed the entire isolated RNA, so it sequenced expressed TCRB transcripts. Some clones are missing from TCRdb's copy, which holds only in-frame ones; the method was immunoSEQ multiplex PCR. The data show about 12,000 clones, 45% to 50% seen once. The origin of this receptor is a man younger than 30 in good health. Sequencing used stem cell memory CD4+ T cells from blood. The chain uses TRBV6-6 and TRBJ2-3; TRBD2 matches 7 bases. DNA of the CDR3: TGTGCCAGCAGGGGGGGGGTTAGCACAGATACGCAGTATTTT. Translation gives CASRGGVSTDTQYF.